The T cell receptor beta chain under discussion was sequenced for a study of early T cells in non-severe SARS-CoV-2 infection. Overall study: Sequencing was performed on bulk RNA from unsorted whole blood, leaving chains unpaired. Whole-study results and caveats: Matching against VDJdb likely underestimated virus-specific expansions, favoring anti-spike CD8.

Unique molecular identifiers were affixed to single, distinct cDNA molecules. MiXCR, run by TCRdb on the 5' RACE reads, gives a single entry per CDR3 protein. The sample consists of approximately 76,000 distinct CDR3 sequences, around 10% of them appearing once. This clonotype has at least ten counts. The antigen is unknown. Germline V gene lookup returns CDR1 SQVTM and CDR2 ANQGSEA. CDR3 length: 13 residues. With 2 bases removed from V and 4 bases from J, the gap between germline ends came to 11 bases. Specimen: whole blood. The V call is TRBV29-1, the J call TRBJ1-1; no definite D call. This TCR derives from an adult who was a healthcare worker with PCR-confirmed SARS-CoV-2 infection or an uninfected control (not recorded which). The CDR3 is CSVEPDGLTEAFF. The CDR3, as DNA: TGCAGCGTTGAACCCGACGGCCTCACTGAAGCTTTCTTT.